These 21 T cell receptor beta chains share one sample of origin, sequenced in a study of blood T cell repertoires in COVID-19. The protocol was immunoSEQ multiplex PCR, while the TCRdb copy is restricted to in-frame clones and leaves out a portion. The table has roughly 150,000 clones, about 80% seen once. Sequenced material: peripheral blood. The receptors were sampled from a man aged 55-75 years with acute or convalescent COVID-19.

The chain carries TRBV19 and TRBJ2-1, with D possibly being TRBD2 (6 bases). This CDR3 is 14 amino acids long. The V gene's germline CDR1 is LNHDA and CDR2 SQIVND (reference sequence). V was cut by 5 bases and J by 9 bases, with 17 bases left in between. CDR3 residues: CASSASGGIGEQFF. The CDR3 DNA is TGTGCCAGTAGTGCCTCCGGAGGGATAGGTGAGCAGTTCTTC.

This clone was picked up one time. The sample carries other DNA sequences with the same CDR3. J is TRBJ1-5 and V is TRBV2, with D perhaps matching TRBD1 (5 bases). The CDR3 loop spans 13 amino acids. From germline, CDR1 is SNHLY and CDR2 FYNNEI. Trimming removed 5 bases from V and 7 bases from J, with 12 bases in between. CDR3 coding DNA: TGTGCCAGCAGTCCAGGGATAGCCCAGCCCCAGCATTTT. It yields the protein CASSPGIAQPQHF. Full variable domain (missing parts from reference TRBV2 and TRBJ1-5): EPEVTQTPSHQVTQMGQEVILRCVPISNHLYFYWYRQILGQKVEFLVSFYNNEISEKSEIFDDQFSVERPDGSNFTLKIRSTKLEDSAMYFCASSPGIAQPQHFGDGTRLSIL.

V and J are TRBV6-5 and TRBJ2-7, with TRBD1 matching 9 bases. Per the germline V gene, CDR1 is MNHEY and CDR2 is SVGAGI. Trimming at V came to 6 bases and at J to 5 bases, leaving 8 bases not matched to a gene. The CDR3 is made up of 14 amino acids. The chain's CDR3 is CASSGVTGGNEQYF. DNA for the CDR3: TGTGCCAGCAGCGGCGTGACAGGGGGAAACGAGCAGTACTTC.

V and J are TRBV3-1 (or the pseudogene TRBV3-2) and TRBJ2-7; maybe TRBD1 (5 bases). Trimming removed 0 bases at V and 2 bases at J, with 14 bases between. This CDR3 has 16 residues. Germline loops: CDR1 LGHDT, CDR2 YNNKEL (reference sequence). CDR3 protein: CASSQDLVTVTYEQYF. CDR3 DNA sequence: TGTGCCAGCAGCCAAGATCTTGTGACAGTAACCTACGAGCAGTACTTC.

This chain links TRBV5-8 with TRBJ2-7; D ambiguous. CDR1 and CDR2 (germline): SGHTS, YDEGEE. The CDR3 has 13 amino acids. Trimming shortened V by 6 bases and J by 3 bases, and 13 bases separated the two germline ends. CDR3 DNA: TGTGCCAGCACGCGCCTTACGGTCTACGAGCAGTACTTC. It yields the protein CASTRLTVYEQYF.

This chain links TRBV4-3 with TRBJ2-7; TRBD2 matches 7 bases. Germline trimming cut 4 bases from V and 2 bases from J; bases unmatched to any gene: 8. Looked up from germline, CDR1 is LGHNA and CDR2 is YSLEER. The CDR3 sequence is 15 residues long. The CDR3 DNA reads as TGCGCCAGCAGCCCGGTGGGGGGGATGGCCTACGAGCAGTACTTC. It encodes CASSPVGGMAYEQYF.

This chain uses TRBV10-3 with TRBJ2-7; a possible D gene is TRBD2 (5 bases). Germline V CDR1 and CDR2: ENHRY, SYGVKD. The germline V and J ends were trimmed by 11 bases and 1 base, with 21 bases remaining between them. The CDR3 extends over 15 amino acids. The CDR3 protein is CAVSGNIASSYEQYF. The CDR3 DNA reads as TGTGCCGTTTCGGGGAATATAGCGTCTTCCTACGAGCAGTACTTC.

The rearrangement links TRBV4-3 to TRBJ1-3; D unclear. Germline loops: CDR1 LGHNA, CDR2 YSLEER. This CDR3 is 13 amino acids long. Trimming stripped 0 bases from V and 7 bases from J, with 7 bases between. The CDR3 spells CASSQDLENTIYF. The CDR3 coding sequence is TGCGCCAGCAGCCAAGACTTGGAGAACACCATATATTTT.

The chain recombines TRBV29-1 with TRBJ2-1; 9 nucleotides match TRBD1. After removal of 4 bases from V and 7 bases from J, the junction contained 5 bases not matched to a gene. Germline V gene data show CDR1 as SQVTM and CDR2 as ANQGSEA. The CDR3 runs 13 residues. The CDR3 region has the DNA TGCAGCGTTGGGACAGGGGCTGGGAATGAGCAGTTCTTC. It yields the protein CSVGTGAGNEQFF.

This chain links TRBV4-2 with TRBJ2-1; TRBD1 is a possible D gene (6 bases). The ends were cut back, 0 bases at V and 8 bases at J, with 14 bases in the middle. Germline values: CDR1 LGHNA, CDR2 YNFKEQ. The length of the CDR3 is 15 residues. This CDR3 reads CASSQEFRGADEQFF. CDR3 bases: TGTGCCAGCAGCCAAGAGTTCAGGGGAGCGGATGAGCAGTTCTTC.

This rearrangement joins TRBV11-3 to TRBJ2-5, with 8 bases that match TRBD2. V was clipped by 1 base and J by 5 bases; unmatched bases: 6. The CDR3 sequence is 15 residues long. CDR1 and CDR2 from the germline V gene are SGHNT and YENEEA. The CDR3 protein is CASSLGAGGPETQYF. The CDR3, as DNA: TGTGCCAGCAGCTTAGGTGCGGGAGGTCCGGAGACCCAGTACTTC.

The V gene is TRBV3-1 (or the pseudogene TRBV3-2), the J gene TRBJ1-4; 7 bases map to TRBD1. The CDR3 has 13 amino acids. Germline loops: CDR1 LGHDT, CDR2 YNNKEL (reference sequence). V was pared by 1 base and J by 7 bases, with 0 bases of the junction left unmatched. CDR3 residues: CASSQGQGEKLFF. CDR3 DNA sequence: TGTGCCAGCAGCCAAGGACAGGGTGAAAAACTGTTTTTT.

V gene TRBV3-1 (or the pseudogene TRBV3-2) combines with J gene TRBJ2-7; 9 nucleotides agree with TRBD2. The CDR3 runs to 15 residues. V shed 1 base and J 10 bases; nucleotides not matched to a gene: 11. Germline V gene lookup returns CDR1 LGHDT and CDR2 YNNKEL (reference sequence). DNA for the CDR3: TGTGCCAGCAGCCAAGGCGTTCTAGCGGGAAGGGACCAGTACTTC. Amino acid sequence: CASSQGVLAGRDQYF.

J is TRBJ1-6 and V is TRBV4-1, with D unresolved. V was clipped by 0 bases and J by 3 bases, with 12 bases between them. The CDR3 sequence is 17 residues long. CDR1 MGHRA and CDR2 YSYEKL come from the germline V gene. The CDR3 DNA reads as TGCGCCAGCAGCCAAGAATCAGTTCCTCACTATAATTCACCCCTCCACTTT. This translates into CASSQESVPHYNSPLHF.

The V gene is TRBV19, the J gene TRBJ2-7; 7 bases match TRBD1. The germline V gene encodes CDR1 LNHDA and CDR2 SQIVND (reference sequence). V was clipped by 4 bases and J by 5 bases; unmatched bases: 11. The CDR3 is 15 residues long. In DNA, the CDR3 is TGTGCCAGTAGTACCCGACAGGGAGTTTCGGACGAGCAGTACTTC. Protein product: CASSTRQGVSDEQYF. Filled out from reference TRBV19 and TRBJ2-7, the complete variable domain reads DGGITQSPKYLFRKEGQNVTLSCEQNLNHDAMYWYRQDPGQGLRLIYYSQIVNDFQKGDIAEGYSVSREKKESFPLTVTSAQKNPTAFYLCASSTRQGVSDEQYFGPGTRLTVT.

This clone was picked up one time. The chain joins TRBV4-3 to TRBJ1-2; 8 bases agree with TRBD1. V was pared by 0 bases and J by 1 base, with 1 base of the junction left unmatched. Germline loops: CDR1 LGHNA, CDR2 YSLEER. The CDR3 is made up of 15 amino acids. DNA for the CDR3: TGCGCCAGCAGCCAAGAGACAGGGGATAACTATGGCTACACCTTC. This codes for CASSQETGDNYGYTF.

The V gene is TRBV7-9, the J gene TRBJ2-5; 11 nucleotides line up with TRBD2. There are 15 residues in the CDR3. Germline lookup yields CDR1 SEHNR and CDR2 FQNEAQ (reference sequence). Trimming took 5 bases from V and 5 from J; bases not matched to a gene: 7. The CDR3 loop is CASSPLAGGTETQYF. The CDR3 bases are TGTGCCAGCAGCCCGCTAGCGGGAGGAACGGAGACCCAGTACTTC. The full variable domain, completed using reference TRBV7-9 and TRBJ2-5, is DTGVSQNPRHKITKRGQNVTFRCDPISEHNRLYWYRQTLGQGPEFLTYFQNEAQLEKSRLLSDRFSAERPKGSFSTLEIQRTEQGDSAMYLCASSPLAGGTETQYFGPGTRLLVL.

The chain combines TRBV6-2 or TRBV6-3 with TRBJ2-3; 7 bases map to TRBD2. Trimming at V came to 3 bases and at J to 1 base, leaving 4 bases not matched to a gene. The CDR3 spans 15 residues. Germline V gene data show CDR1 as MNHEY and CDR2 as SVGEGT. The CDR3 protein is CASSYITSGTDTQYF. DNA of the CDR3: TGTGCCAGCAGTTATATCACTAGCGGCACAGATACGCAGTATTTT.

The chain joins TRBV18 to TRBJ1-5; D not certain. CDR3 size: 14 residues. Trimming removed 1 base at V and 6 bases at J, with 10 bases between. The germline V gene has CDR1 KGHSH and CDR2 LQKENI. CDR3 sequence reads: CASSPREISQPQHF. The CDR3 DNA is TGTGCCAGCTCACCACGCGAAATAAGTCAGCCCCAGCATTTT.

A note on this clone: The same CDR3 can be traced to other DNA sequences in this sample. The rearrangement links TRBV19 to TRBJ2-7, with 8 positions matching TRBD1. CDR3 size: 15 residues. Germline values: CDR1 LNHDA, CDR2 SQIVND (reference sequence). V was clipped by 2 bases and J by 1 base; unmatched bases: 4. The CDR3 nucleotides are TGTGCCAGTAGTATACGACAGGGGTCGTCCTACGAGCAGTACTTC. Amino acids: CASSIRQGSSYEQYF.

This clone was seen once. The rearrangement links TRBV6-5 to TRBJ2-3, with D maybe TRBD1 (5 bases). CDR1 is MNHEY, CDR2 SVGAGI, per germline. The CDR3 spans 11 residues. V was shortened by 8 bases and J by 4 bases, with 7 bases between the two germline ends. The CDR3 protein is CASRRADTQYF. The CDR3, as DNA: TGTGCCAGCCGCAGGGCAGATACGCAGTATTTT.